Below, 5 T cell receptor beta chains from the same sample are listed, as sequenced in a study of cytomegalovirus exposure and HLA in healthy donors. Use of 60 Vbeta and 13 Jbeta primers characterized the PCR. The table came from immunoSEQ multiplex PCR; TCRdb's copy has only in-frame clones and leaves some out. Recorded for this sample: almost 40,000 clones. Sequenced: PBMCs. These receptors originate from a woman aged 25 to 39 in good health and CMV-seropositive.

This sequence joins TRBV4-1 and TRBJ2-5; 8 nucleotides agree with TRBD1. The DNA end lines up better with TRBJ2-7; the J call may be wrong. The CDR3 extends over 14 amino acids. Germline CDR1 and CDR2: MGHRA and YSYEKL. The CDR3 loop reads CASSHGQGSYEQYF. For the CDR3, the DNA is TGCGCCAGCAGCCACGGACAGGGTTCGTACGAGCAGTACTTC.

This sequence joins TRBV15 and TRBJ1-2; 11 nucleotides line up with TRBD1. V gave up 1 base and J gave up 8 bases; unmatched junction bases: 6. From germline, CDR1 is LNHNV and CDR2 YYDKDF (reference sequence). The CDR3 length is 15 residues. As DNA, the CDR3 is TGTGCCACCAGCAGAGTAGGACAGGGGGCCCTAGGCTACACCTTC. It translates to CATSRVGQGALGYTF.

CDR3 protein: CATVNQPQHF. The CDR3 bases are TGTGCCACCGTGAATCAGCCCCAGCATTTT. The V call is TRBV7-9, the J call TRBJ1-5; D gene unclear. The CDR3 length is 10 residues. From germline, CDR1 is SEHNR and CDR2 FQNEAQ (reference sequence). With 10 bases removed from V and 4 bases from J, the gap between germline ends came to 5 bases.

This chain joins TRBV7-9 and TRBJ1-6; 12 nucleotides align to TRBD1. The germline gives CDR1 SEHNR, CDR2 FQNEAQ (reference sequence). The CDR3 spans 19 residues. The trim removed 3 bases at V and 1 base at J, leaving 7 bases unmatched. The CDR3 region is CASSFGTGGGNSYNSPLHF. The CDR3 coding sequence is TGTGCCAGCAGCTTCGGGACAGGGGGCGGGAATTCCTATAATTCACCCCTCCACTTT.

The chain has TRBV10-3 and TRBJ1-4, with 9 bases aligning to TRBD1. CDR3 length equals 15 residues. In germline, CDR1 is ENHRY, CDR2 SYGVKD. V lost 2 bases to trimming and J lost 8 bases; unmatched junction nucleotides: 6. As DNA, the CDR3 is TGTGCCATCAGTGAGGGGACAGGGTCACGAGAAAAACTGTTTTTT. This gives the protein CAISEGTGSREKLFF.